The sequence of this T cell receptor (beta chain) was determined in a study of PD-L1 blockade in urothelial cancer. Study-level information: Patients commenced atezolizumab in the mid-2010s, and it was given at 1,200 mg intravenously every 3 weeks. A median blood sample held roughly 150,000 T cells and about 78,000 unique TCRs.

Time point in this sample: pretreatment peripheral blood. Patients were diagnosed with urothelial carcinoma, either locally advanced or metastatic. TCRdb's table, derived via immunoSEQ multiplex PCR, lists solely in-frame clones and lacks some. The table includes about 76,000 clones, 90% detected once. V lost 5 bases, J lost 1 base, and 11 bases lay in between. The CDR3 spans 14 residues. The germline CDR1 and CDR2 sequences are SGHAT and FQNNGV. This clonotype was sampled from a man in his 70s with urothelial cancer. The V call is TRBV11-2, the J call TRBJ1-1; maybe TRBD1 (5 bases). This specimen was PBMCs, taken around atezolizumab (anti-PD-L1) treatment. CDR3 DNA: TGTGCCAGCAGCGCAACCACAGGGAACACTGAAGCTTTCTTT. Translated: CASSATTGNTEAFF.